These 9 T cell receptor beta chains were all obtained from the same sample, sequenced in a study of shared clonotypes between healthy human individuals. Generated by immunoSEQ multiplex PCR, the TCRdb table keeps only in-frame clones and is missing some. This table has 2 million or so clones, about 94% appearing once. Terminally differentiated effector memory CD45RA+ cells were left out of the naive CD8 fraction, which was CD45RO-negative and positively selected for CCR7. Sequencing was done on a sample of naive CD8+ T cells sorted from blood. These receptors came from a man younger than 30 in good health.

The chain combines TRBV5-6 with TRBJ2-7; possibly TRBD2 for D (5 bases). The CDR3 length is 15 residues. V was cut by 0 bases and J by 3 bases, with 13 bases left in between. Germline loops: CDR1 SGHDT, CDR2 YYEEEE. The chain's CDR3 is CASSLEGRRYYEQYF. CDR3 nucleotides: TGTGCCAGCAGCTTGGAAGGGAGACGGTACTACGAGCAGTACTTC. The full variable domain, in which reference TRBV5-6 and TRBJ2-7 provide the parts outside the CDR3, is DAGVTQSPTHLIKTRGQQVTLRCSPKSGHDTVSWYQQALGQGPQFIFQYYEEEERQRGNFPDRFSGHQFPNYSSELNVNALLLGDSALYLCASSLEGRRYYEQYFGPGTRLTVT.

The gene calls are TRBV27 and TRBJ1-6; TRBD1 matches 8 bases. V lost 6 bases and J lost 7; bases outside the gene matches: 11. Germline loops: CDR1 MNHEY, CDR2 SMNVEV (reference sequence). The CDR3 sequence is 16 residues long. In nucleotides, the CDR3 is TGTGCCAGCAGCCCCTCGACAGGGGAGAAAAATTCACCCCTCCACTTT. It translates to CASSPSTGEKNSPLHF.

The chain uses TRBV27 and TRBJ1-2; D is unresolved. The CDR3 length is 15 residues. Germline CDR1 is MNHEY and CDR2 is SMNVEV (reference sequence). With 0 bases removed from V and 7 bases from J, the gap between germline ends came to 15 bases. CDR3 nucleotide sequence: TGTGCCAGCAGTTTATCGGGCAGCAGCAGCCTTGGCTACACCTTC. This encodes CASSLSGSSSLGYTF.

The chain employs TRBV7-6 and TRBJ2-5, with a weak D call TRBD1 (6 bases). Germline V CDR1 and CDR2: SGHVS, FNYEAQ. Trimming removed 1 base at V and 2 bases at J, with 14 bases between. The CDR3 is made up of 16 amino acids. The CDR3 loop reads CASSLVPGETQETQYF. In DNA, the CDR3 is TGTGCCAGCAGCTTAGTACCAGGGGAAACTCAAGAGACCCAGTACTTC. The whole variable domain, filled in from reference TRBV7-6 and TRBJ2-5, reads GAGVSQSPRYKVTKRGQDVALRCDPISGHVSLYWYRQALGQGPEFLTYFNYEAQQDKSGLPNDRFSAERPEGSISTLTIQRTEQRDSAMYRCASSLVPGETQETQYFGPGTRLLVL.

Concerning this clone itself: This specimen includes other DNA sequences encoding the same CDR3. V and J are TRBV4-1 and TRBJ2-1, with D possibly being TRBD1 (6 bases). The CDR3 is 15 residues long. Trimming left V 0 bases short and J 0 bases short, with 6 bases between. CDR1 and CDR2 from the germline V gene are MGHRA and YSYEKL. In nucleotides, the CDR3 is TGCGCCAGCAGCCAAGACAGGGGCTCCTACAATGAGCAGTTCTTC. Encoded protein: CASSQDRGSYNEQFF.

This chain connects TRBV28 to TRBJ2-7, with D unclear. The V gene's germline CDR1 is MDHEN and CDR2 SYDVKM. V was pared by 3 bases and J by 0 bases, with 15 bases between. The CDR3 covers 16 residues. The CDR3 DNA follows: TGTGCCAGCAGTTTTAGTTCTGTACAGATCTCCTACGAGCAGTACTTC. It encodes CASSFSSVQISYEQYF.

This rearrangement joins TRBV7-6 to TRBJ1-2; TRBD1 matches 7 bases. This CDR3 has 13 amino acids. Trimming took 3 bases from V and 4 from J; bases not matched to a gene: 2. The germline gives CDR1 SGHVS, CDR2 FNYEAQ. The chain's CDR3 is CASSLGTAYGYTF. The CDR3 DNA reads TGTGCCAGCAGCTTGGGGACAGCCTATGGCTACACCTTC.

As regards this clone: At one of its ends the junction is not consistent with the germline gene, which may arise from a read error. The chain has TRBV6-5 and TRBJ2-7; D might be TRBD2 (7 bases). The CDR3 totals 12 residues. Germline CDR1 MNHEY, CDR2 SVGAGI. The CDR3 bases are TGTGCCGGCAGCTCAGGGGAGGGCGAGCAGTACTTC. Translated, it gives CAGSSGEGEQYF.

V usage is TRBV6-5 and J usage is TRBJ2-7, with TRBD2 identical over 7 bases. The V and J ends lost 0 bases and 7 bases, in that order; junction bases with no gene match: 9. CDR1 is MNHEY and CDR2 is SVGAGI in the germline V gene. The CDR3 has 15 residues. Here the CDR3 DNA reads TGTGCCAGCAGTTACTCGGCTAGCGGCTCAACGGAGCAGTACTTC. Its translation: CASSYSASGSTEQYF.